This T cell receptor beta chain was captured by sequencing in a study of blood T cell repertoires in COVID-19. Study background: Nucleic acid was either cDNA or gDNA, and it came from T cells, B-cell-depleted T cells, or PBMCs.

Source study methods: For nucleated cells, counts were estimated from reference gene primer amplification. Measured with immunoSEQ multiplex PCR; TCRdb has only the in-frame clones, and not every one. V, J and clone size were drawn from that table, and D and trimming were deduced from the DNA. Here the sample spans some 56,000 clones, around 81% being singletons. Germline CDR1 and CDR2: SGHVS and FNYEAQ. V lost 0 bases and J 1 base, leaving 4 bases between the germline ends. This CDR3 contains 13 residues. The specimen sequenced was peripheral blood. This clonotype was sampled from an elderly woman with active or convalescent COVID-19. J is TRBJ2-7 and V is TRBV7-6; D gene uncertain. In nucleotides, the CDR3 is TGTGCCAGCAGCTTAGCCGGGTCCTACGAGCAGTACTTC. Residues: CASSLAGSYEQYF.